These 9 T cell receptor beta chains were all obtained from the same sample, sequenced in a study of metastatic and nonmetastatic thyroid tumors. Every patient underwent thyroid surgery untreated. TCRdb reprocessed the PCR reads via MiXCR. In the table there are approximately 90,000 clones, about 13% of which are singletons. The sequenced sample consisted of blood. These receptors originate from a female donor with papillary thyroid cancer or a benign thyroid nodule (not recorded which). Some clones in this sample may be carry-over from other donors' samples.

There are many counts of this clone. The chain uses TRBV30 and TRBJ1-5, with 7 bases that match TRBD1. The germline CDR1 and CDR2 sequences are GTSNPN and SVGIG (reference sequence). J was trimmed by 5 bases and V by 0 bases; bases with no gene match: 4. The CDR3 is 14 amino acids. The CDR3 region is CAWSVGQGDQPQHF. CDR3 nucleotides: TGTGCCTGGAGTGTAGGGCAGGGGGATCAGCCCCAGCATTTT. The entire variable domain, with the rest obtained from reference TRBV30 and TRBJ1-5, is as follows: SQTIHQWPATLVQPVGSPLSLECTVEGTSNPNLYWYRQAAGRGLQLLFYSVGIGQISSEVPQNLSASRPQDRQFILSSKKLLLSDSGFYLCAWSVGQGDQPQHFGDGTRLSIL.

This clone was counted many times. CDR3 amino acids: CSVVGSEGYTF. The CDR3 nucleotides read TGCAGCGTTGTTGGCAGTGAGGGCTACACCTTC. V usage is TRBV29-1 and J usage is TRBJ1-2; no clear D. The CDR3 has 11 amino acids. The germline V gene encodes CDR1 SQVTM and CDR2 ANQGSEA. The V end was cut by 4 bases, the J end by 8 bases, with 11 bases between.

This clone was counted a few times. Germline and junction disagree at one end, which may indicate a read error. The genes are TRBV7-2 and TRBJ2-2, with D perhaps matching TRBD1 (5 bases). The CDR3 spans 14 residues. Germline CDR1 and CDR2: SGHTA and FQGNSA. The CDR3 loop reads CASSLGGWAEELFF. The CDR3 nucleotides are TGTGCCAGCAGCTTAGGGGGCTGGGCCGAGGAGCTTTTTTTT.

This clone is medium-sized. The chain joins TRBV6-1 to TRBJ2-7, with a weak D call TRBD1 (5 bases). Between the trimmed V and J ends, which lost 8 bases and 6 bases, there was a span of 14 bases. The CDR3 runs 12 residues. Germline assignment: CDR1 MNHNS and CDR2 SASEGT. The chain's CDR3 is CASETAKREQYF. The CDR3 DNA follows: TGTGCCAGCGAGACAGCGAAACGCGAGCAGTACTTC.

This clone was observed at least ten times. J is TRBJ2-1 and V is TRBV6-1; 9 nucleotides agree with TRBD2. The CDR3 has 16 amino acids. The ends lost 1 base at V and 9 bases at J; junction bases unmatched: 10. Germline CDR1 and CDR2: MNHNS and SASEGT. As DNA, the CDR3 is TGTGCCAGCAGTGAAGGAAGGGTAGCGGGAGTCGTTGAGCAGTTCTTC. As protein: CASSEGRVAGVVEQFF.

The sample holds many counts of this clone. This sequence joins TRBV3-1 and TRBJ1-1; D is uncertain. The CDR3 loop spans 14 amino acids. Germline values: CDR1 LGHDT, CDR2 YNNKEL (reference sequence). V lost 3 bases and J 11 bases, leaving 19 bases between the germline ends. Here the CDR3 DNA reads TGTGCCAGCAGCCAGAGCGGATCGGGGTTTGGTGCTTTCTTT. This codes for CASSQSGSGFGAFF.

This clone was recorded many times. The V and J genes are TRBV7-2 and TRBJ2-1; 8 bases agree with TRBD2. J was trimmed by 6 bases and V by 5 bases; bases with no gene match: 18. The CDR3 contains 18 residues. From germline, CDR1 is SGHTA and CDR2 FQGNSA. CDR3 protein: CASSPPGGLDGVGNEQFF. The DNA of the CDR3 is TGTGCCAGCAGCCCCCCCGGGGGACTAGATGGAGTAGGCAATGAGCAGTTCTTC.

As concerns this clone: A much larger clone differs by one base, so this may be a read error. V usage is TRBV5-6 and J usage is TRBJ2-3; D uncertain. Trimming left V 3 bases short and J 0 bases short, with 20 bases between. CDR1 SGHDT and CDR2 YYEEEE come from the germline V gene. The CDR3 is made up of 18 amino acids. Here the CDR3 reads CASSSVGSWDPSTDTQYF. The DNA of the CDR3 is TGTGCCAGCAGCTCAGTCGGTTCGTGGGATCCTAGCACAGATACGCAGTATTTT.

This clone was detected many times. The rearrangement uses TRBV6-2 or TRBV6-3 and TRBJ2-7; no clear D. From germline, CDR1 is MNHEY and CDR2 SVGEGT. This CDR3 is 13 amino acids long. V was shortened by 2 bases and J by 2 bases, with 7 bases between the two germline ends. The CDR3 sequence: CASSYSVPYEQYF. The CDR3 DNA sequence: TGTGCCAGCAGTTACAGTGTTCCCTACGAGCAGTACTTC.